This TCR beta chain was obtained from a study of T cell responses to AZD1222 COVID-19 vaccine. Study-level points and caveats: Repertoire sampling happened only post peak T cell response.

As for this clone: Its antigen is still unknown.

The CDR3 covers 13 residues. V was clipped by 4 bases and J by 0 bases, with 6 bases between them. CDR1 LGHDT and CDR2 YNNKEL come from the germline V gene (reference sequence). Assay: immunoSEQ multiplex PCR; the TCRdb copy retains only in-frame clones and omits some. Of about 97,000 clones in the sample, roughly 89% were seen once. The source of this sequence is an adult in good health. V is TRBV3-1 (or the pseudogene TRBV3-2) and J is TRBJ1-2, with D unresolved. Sequencing used peripheral blood, obtained on day 0 of AZD1222 vaccination. The CDR3 sequence: CASSPFSNYGYTF. The DNA for the CDR3 is TGTGCCAGCAGCCCCTTTTCTAACTATGGCTACACCTTC.